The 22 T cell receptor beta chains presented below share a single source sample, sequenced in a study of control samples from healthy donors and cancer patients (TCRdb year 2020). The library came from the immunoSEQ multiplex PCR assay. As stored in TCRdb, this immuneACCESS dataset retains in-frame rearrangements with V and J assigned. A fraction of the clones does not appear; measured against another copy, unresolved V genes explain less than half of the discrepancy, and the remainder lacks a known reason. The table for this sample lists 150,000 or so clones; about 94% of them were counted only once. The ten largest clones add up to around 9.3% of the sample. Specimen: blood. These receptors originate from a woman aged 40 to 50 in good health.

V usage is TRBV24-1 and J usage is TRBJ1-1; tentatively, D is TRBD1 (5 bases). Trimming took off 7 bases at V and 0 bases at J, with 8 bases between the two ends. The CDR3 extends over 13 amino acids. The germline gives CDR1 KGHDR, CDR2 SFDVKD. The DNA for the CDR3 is TGTGCCACCAGAGCGGGACTGAACACTGAAGCTTTCTTT. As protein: CATRAGLNTEAFF.

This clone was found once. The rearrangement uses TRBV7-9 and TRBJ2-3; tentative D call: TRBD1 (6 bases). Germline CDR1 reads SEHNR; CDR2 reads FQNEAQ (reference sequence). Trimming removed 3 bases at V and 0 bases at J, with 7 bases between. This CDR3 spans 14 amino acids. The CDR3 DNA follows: TGTGCCAGCAGCTTTGGACAGAGCACAGATACGCAGTATTTT. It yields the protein CASSFGQSTDTQYF.

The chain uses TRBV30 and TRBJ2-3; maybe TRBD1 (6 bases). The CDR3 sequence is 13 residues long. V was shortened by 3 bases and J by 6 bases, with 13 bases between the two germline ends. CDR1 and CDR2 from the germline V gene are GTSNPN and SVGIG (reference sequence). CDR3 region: CAWRTGGPDTQYF. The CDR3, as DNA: TGTGCCTGGAGGACAGGTGGACCGGATACGCAGTATTTT. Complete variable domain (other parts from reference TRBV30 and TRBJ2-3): SQTIHQWPATLVQPVGSPLSLECTVEGTSNPNLYWYRQAAGRGLQLLFYSVGIGQISSEVPQNLSASRPQDRQFILSSKKLLLSDSGFYLCAWRTGGPDTQYFGPGTRLTVL.

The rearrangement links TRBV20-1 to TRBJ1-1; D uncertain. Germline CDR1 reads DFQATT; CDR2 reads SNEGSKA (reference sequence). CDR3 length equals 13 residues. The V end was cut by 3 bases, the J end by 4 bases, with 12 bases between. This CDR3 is CSASVSSGTEAFF. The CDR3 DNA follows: TGCAGTGCTAGTGTCTCGAGCGGCACTGAAGCTTTCTTT.

The CDR3 DNA is TGTGCCAGTAGGCTGGACAGAACACTCAATCAGCCCCAGCATTTT. Translation gives CASRLDRTLNQPQHF. The V and J genes are TRBV19 and TRBJ1-5, with D perhaps matching TRBD1 (6 bases). CDR1 and CDR2 (germline): LNHDA, SQIVND (reference sequence). The CDR3 runs 15 residues. V was clipped by 6 bases and J by 3 bases, with 15 bases between them.

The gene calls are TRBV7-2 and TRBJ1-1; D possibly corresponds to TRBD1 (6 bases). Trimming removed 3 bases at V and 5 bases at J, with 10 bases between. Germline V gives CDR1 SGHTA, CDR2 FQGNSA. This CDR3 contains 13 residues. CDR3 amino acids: CASSFYTGTEAFF. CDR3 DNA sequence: TGTGCCAGCAGCTTCTATACAGGGACTGAAGCTTTCTTT. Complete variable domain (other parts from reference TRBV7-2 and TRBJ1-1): GAGVSQSPSNKVTEKGKDVELRCDPISGHTALYWYRQSLGQGLEFLIYFQGNSAPDKSGLPSDRFSAERTGGSVSTLTIQRTQQEDSAVYLCASSFYTGTEAFFGQGTRLTVV.

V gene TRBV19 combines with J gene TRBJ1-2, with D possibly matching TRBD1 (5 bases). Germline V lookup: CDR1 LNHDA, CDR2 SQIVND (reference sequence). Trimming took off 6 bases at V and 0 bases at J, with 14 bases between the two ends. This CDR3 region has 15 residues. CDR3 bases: TGTGCCAGTAGGCGACGGGACGGGACTAACTATGGCTACACCTTC. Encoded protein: CASRRRDGTNYGYTF.

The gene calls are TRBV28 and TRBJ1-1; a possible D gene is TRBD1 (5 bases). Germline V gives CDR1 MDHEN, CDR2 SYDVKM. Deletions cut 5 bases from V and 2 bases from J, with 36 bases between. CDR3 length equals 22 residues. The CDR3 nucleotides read TGTGCCAGCAGTCCCCCTGGGCGATCCTGGGGCCGCTTCAAACGGTCCAACACTGAAGCTTTCTTT. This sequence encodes CASSPPGRSWGRFKRSNTEAFF. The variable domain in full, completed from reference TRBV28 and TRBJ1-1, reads DVKVTQSSRYLVKRTGEKVFLECVQDMDHENMFWYRQDPGLGLRLIYFSYDVKMKEKGDIPEGYSVSREKKERFSLILESASTNQTSMYLCASSPPGRSWGRFKRSNTEAFFGQGTRLTVV.

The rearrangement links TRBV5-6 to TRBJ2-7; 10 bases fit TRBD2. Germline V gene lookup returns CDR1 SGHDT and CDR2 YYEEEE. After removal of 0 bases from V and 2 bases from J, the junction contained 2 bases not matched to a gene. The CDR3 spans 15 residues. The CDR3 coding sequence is TGTGCCAGCAGCTTGGGCCTAGCGGGAGCCTACGAGCAGTACTTC. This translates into CASSLGLAGAYEQYF.

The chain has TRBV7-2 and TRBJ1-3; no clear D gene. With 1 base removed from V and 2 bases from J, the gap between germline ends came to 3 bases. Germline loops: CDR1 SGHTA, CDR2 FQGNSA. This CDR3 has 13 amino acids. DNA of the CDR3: TGTGCCAGCAGCTTAGATACTGGAAACACCATATATTTT. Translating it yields CASSLDTGNTIYF.

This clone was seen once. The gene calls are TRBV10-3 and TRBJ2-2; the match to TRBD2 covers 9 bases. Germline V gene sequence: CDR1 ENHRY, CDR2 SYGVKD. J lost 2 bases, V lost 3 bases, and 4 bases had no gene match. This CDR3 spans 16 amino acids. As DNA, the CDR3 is TGTGCCATCAGTGAACCTAGCGGGATAAACACCGGGGAGCTGTTTTTT. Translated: CAISEPSGINTGELFF.

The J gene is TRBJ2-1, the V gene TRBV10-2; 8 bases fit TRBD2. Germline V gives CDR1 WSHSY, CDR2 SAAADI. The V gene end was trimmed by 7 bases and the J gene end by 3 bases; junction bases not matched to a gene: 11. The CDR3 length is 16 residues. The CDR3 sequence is CASNRNGLAGYNEQFF. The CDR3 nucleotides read TGCGCCAGCAATCGGAACGGCCTAGCGGGCTACAATGAGCAGTTCTTC.

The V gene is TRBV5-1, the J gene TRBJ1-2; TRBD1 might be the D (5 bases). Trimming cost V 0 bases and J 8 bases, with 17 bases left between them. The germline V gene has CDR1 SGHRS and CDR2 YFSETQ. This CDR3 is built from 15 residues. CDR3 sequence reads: CASSLDPHTKGGYTF. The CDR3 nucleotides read TGCGCCAGCAGCTTGGATCCCCATACAAAGGGGGGCTACACCTTC.

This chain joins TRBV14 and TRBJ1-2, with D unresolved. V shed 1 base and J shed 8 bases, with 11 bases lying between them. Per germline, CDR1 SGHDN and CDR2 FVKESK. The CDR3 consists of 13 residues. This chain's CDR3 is CASSQAPEGGYTF. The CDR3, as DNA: TGTGCCAGCAGCCAAGCCCCAGAGGGCGGCTACACCTTC.

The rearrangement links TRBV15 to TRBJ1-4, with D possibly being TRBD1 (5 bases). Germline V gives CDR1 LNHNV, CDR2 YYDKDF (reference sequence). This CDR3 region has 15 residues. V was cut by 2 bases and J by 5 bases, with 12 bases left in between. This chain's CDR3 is CATSRTRGRNEKLFF. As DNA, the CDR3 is TGTGCCACCAGCAGAACTCGGGGGAGGAATGAAAAACTGTTTTTT.

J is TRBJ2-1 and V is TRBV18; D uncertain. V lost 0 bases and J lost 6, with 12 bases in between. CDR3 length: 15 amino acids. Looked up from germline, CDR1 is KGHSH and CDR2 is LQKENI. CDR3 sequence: CASSPPTNRVNEQFF. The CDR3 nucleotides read TGTGCCAGCTCACCACCCACCAATCGTGTCAATGAGCAGTTCTTC.

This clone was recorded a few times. CDR3 amino acids: CASSPGQGDRDTQYF. CDR3 DNA: TGTGCCAGCAGTCCTGGACAGGGGGATCGGGATACGCAGTATTTT. This chain connects TRBV27 to TRBJ2-3; TRBD1 aligns across 10 bases. This CDR3 is built from 15 residues. Germline CDR1 MNHEY, CDR2 SMNVEV (reference sequence). V was clipped by 5 bases and J by 6 bases; unmatched bases: 8.

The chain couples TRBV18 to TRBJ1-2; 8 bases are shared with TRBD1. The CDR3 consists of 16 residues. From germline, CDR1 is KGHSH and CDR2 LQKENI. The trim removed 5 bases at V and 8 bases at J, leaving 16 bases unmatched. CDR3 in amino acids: CASSTTTSGQGGGYTF. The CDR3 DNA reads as TGTGCCAGCTCAACAACAACTTCCGGACAGGGCGGGGGCTACACCTTC.

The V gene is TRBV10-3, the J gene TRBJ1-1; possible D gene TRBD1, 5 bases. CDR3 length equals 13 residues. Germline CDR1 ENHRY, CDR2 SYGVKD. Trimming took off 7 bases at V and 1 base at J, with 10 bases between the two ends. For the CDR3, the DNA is TGTGCCATCAATTTCGGGGCGAACACTGAAGCTTTCTTT. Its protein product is CAINFGANTEAFF.

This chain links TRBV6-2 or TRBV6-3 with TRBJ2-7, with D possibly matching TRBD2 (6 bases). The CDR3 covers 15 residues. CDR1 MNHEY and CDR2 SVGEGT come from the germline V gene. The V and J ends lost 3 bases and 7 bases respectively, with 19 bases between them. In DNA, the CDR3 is TGTGCCAGCAGTTATCGGCGGGGCCAATTCGAGGAGCAGTACTTC. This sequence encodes CASSYRRGQFEEQYF.

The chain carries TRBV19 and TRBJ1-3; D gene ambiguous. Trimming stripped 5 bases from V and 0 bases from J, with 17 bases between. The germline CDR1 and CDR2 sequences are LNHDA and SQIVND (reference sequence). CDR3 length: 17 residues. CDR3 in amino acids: CASSLYGQISSGNTIYF. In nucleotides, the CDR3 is TGTGCCAGTAGTCTGTACGGGCAGATAAGCTCTGGAAACACCATATATTTT.

The CDR3 spells CASSPRQADRTYEQYF. The CDR3 region has the DNA TGCGCCAGCAGCCCTCGACAGGCCGACCGGACCTACGAGCAGTACTTC. This chain links TRBV4-1 with TRBJ2-7, with D possibly matching TRBD1 (6 bases). This CDR3 has 16 amino acids. Trimming took 4 bases from V and 2 from J, leaving 18 bases between them. Per germline, CDR1 MGHRA and CDR2 YSYEKL.